The 13 T cell receptor beta chains below come from one sample, sequenced in a study of blood T cell repertoires in COVID-19. Profiling relied on immunoSEQ multiplex PCR, and the TCRdb table lists in-frame clones only, not all of them. The sample carries 20,000 to 25,000 clones, around 90% recorded once. The sequenced sample consisted of peripheral blood. The source of these receptors is an elderly woman with active COVID-19.

The chain combines TRBV5-4 with TRBJ2-7, with 7 bases lining up with TRBD2. This CDR3 comprises 13 residues. Germline V gene data show CDR1 as SGHNT and CDR2 as YYREEE (reference sequence). J lost 4 bases, V lost 1 base, and 2 bases had no gene match. The CDR3 region has the DNA TGTGCCAGCAGCTTGAACGGGGGGTACGAGCAGTACTTC. Translating gives CASSLNGGYEQYF.

The chain has TRBV3-1 (or the pseudogene TRBV3-2) and TRBJ1-1; D not resolved. CDR1 is LGHDT and CDR2 is YNNKEL in the germline V gene (reference sequence). Trimming stripped 0 bases from V and 4 bases from J, with 9 bases between. The CDR3 extends over 14 amino acids. The CDR3 coding sequence is TGTGCCAGCAGCCAAGATCGGAGGGCCACTGAAGCTTTCTTT. It yields the protein CASSQDRRATEAFF.

The V and J genes are TRBV15 and TRBJ2-7; 8 positions match TRBD2. V was pared by 0 bases and J by 4 bases, with 8 bases of the junction left unmatched. The CDR3 has 16 amino acids. The germline gives CDR1 LNHNV, CDR2 YYDKDF (reference sequence). CDR3 sequence reads: CATSRDQVAGLYEQYF. CDR3 sequence (DNA): TGTGCCACCAGCAGAGATCAGGTAGCGGGATTATACGAGCAGTACTTC.

The chain carries TRBV19 and TRBJ2-1; the D gene is possibly TRBD2 (6 bases). V was shortened by 0 bases and J by 2 bases, with 11 bases between the two germline ends. Germline CDR1 reads LNHDA; CDR2 reads SQIVND (reference sequence). There are 16 residues in the CDR3. The CDR3 bases are TGTGCCAGTAGTATAGACCAGGGAGGAACCTACAATGAGCAGTTCTTC. Translated, it gives CASSIDQGGTYNEQFF.

V is TRBV5-4 and J is TRBJ2-1; TRBD2 matches at 8 bases. The CDR3 consists of 13 residues. Trimming at V came to 4 bases and at J to 9 bases, leaving 6 bases not matched to a gene. CDR1 is SGHNT, CDR2 YYREEE, per germline (reference sequence). The CDR3 sequence: CASSPGGRVEQFF. As DNA, the CDR3 is TGTGCCAGCAGCCCGGGGGGGCGGGTTGAGCAGTTCTTC.

This chain links TRBV6-5 with TRBJ2-2, with 8 bases fitting TRBD1. The CDR3 runs to 14 residues. The germline V gene has CDR1 MNHEY and CDR2 SVGAGI. The V gene end was trimmed by 7 bases and the J gene end by 6 bases; junction bases not matched to a gene: 7. CDR3 amino acids: CASKRQGIAGELFF. In DNA, the CDR3 is TGTGCCAGCAAAAGACAGGGGATCGCCGGGGAGCTGTTTTTT.

The chain couples TRBV7-2 to TRBJ2-7; perhaps TRBD1 as D (6 bases). Germline V lookup: CDR1 SGHTA, CDR2 FQGNSA. CDR3 size: 14 residues. The V end lost 4 bases, the J end lost 0 bases, and 10 bases lay between the germline ends. As DNA, the CDR3 is TGTGCCAGCAGCTATTGGACAGCCTCCTACGAGCAGTACTTC. Translating gives CASSYWTASYEQYF.

The J gene is TRBJ2-3, the V gene TRBV2; D ambiguous. The CDR3 contains 13 residues. Germline values: CDR1 SNHLY, CDR2 FYNNEI. With 7 bases removed from V and 2 bases from J, the gap between germline ends came to 10 bases. For the CDR3, the DNA is TGTGCCAGCAAGGAGACCTCCACAGATACGCAGTATTTT. As protein: CASKETSTDTQYF.

The chain recombines TRBV19 with TRBJ1-6; the match to TRBD1 covers 7 bases. Germline-derived CDR1 and CDR2 are LNHDA and SQIVND (reference sequence). The length of the CDR3 is 16 residues. Trimming cost V 1 base and J 8 bases; bases outside gene matches: 8. CDR3 coding DNA: TGTGCCAGTAGTATAGGCGGAGGGGGCCTGGATTCACCCCTCCACTTT. Amino acid sequence: CASSIGGGGLDSPLHF.

The J gene is TRBJ1-4, the V gene TRBV5-4, with D possibly being TRBD1 (5 bases). Germline V gene data show CDR1 as SGHNT and CDR2 as YYREEE (reference sequence). CDR3 length equals 15 residues. Trimming removed 3 bases from V and 8 bases from J, with 17 bases in between. CDR3 nucleotides: TGTGCCAGCAGCTCCGACAGCTCGACGCGAGAAAAACTGTTTTTT. Amino acid sequence: CASSSDSSTREKLFF.

The rearrangement joins TRBV25-1 to TRBJ2-2; no definite D call. Trimming shortened V by 2 bases and J by 4 bases, and 5 bases separated the two germline ends. Germline values: CDR1 MGHDK, CDR2 SYGVNS. The CDR3 is 13 residues long. CDR3 region: CASSEQSTGELFF. CDR3 bases: TGTGCCAGCAGTGAACAGTCCACCGGGGAGCTGTTTTTT.

This clone was detected once. The V call is TRBV3-1 (or the pseudogene TRBV3-2), the J call TRBJ2-6; maybe TRBD2 (5 bases). The CDR3 has 15 residues. Germline CDR1 is LGHDT and CDR2 is YNNKEL (reference sequence). Trimming took off 4 bases at V and 2 bases at J, with 9 bases between the two ends. In DNA form, the CDR3 reads TGTGCCAGCAGCCCCGGGGTAACTGGGGCCAACGTCCTGACTTTC. As protein: CASSPGVTGANVLTF.

The rearrangement uses TRBV7-2 and TRBJ2-6; possible D gene TRBD2, 6 bases. This CDR3 comprises 16 residues. V shed 7 bases and J shed 0 bases, with 13 bases lying between them. The germline V gene encodes CDR1 SGHTA and CDR2 FQGNSA. The DNA of the CDR3 is TGTGCCAGCACCTCCGGAGGGGCCTCTGGGGCCAACGTCCTGACTTTC. Translating it yields CASTSGGASGANVLTF.